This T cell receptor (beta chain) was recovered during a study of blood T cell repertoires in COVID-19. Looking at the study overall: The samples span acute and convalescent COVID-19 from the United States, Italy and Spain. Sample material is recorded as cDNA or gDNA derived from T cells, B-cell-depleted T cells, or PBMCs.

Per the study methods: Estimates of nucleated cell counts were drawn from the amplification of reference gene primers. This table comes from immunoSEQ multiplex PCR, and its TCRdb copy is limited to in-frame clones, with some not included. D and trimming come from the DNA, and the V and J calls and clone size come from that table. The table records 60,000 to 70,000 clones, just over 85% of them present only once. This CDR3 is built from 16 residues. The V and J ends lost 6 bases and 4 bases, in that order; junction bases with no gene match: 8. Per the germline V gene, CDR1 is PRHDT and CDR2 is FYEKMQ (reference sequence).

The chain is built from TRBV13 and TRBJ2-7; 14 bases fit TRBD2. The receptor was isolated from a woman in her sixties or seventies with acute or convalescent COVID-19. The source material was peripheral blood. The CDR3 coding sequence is TGTGCCAGCAGTGCTGGACTAGCGGGAGGCAAGTACGAGCAGTACTTC. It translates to CASSAGLAGGKYEQYF. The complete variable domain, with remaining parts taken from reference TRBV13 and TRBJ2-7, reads AAGVIQSPRHLIKEKRETATLKCYPIPRHDTVYWYQQGPGQDPQFLISFYEKMQSDKGSIPDRFSAQQFSDYHSELNMSSLELGDSALYFCASSAGLAGGKYEQYFGPGTRLTVT.